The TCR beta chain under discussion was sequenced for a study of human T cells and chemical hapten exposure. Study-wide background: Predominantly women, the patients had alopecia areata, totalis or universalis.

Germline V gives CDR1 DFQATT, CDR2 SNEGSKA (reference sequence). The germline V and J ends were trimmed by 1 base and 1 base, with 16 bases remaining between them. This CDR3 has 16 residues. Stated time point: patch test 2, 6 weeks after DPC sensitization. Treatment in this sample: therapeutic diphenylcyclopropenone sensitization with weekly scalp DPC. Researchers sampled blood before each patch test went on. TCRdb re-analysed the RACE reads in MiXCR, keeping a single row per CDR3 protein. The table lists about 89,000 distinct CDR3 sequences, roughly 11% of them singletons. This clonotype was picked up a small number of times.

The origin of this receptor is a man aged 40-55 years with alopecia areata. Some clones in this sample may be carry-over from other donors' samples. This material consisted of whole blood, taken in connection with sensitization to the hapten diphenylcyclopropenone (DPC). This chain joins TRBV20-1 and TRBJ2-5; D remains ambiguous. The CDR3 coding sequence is TGCAGTGCTAGAGCGGTCTTCCTATCGGCCCAAGAGACCCAGTACTTC. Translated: CSARAVFLSAQETQYF.